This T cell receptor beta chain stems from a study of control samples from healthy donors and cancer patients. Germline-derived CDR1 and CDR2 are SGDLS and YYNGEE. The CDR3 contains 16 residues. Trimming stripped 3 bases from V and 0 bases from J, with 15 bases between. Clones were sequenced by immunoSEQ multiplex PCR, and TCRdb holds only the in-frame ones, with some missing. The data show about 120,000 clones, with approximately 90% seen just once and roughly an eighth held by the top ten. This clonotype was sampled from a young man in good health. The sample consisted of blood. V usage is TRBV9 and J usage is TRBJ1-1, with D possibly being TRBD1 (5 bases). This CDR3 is CASSAPRDGLNTEAFF. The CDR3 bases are TGTGCCAGCAGCGCGCCCCGGGACGGTCTGAACACTGAAGCTTTCTTT.